The 9 T cell receptor beta chains below all came from one sample that was sequenced in a study of TIL therapy for anti-PD-1-resistant metastatic lung cancer. Sequencing used immunoSEQ v3. Clones were sequenced by immunoSEQ multiplex PCR, and TCRdb holds only the in-frame ones, with some missing. Of approximately 17,000 clones listed, almost 80% were seen once; the top ten hold 7% to 8%. Stated time point: pre-treatment sample, taken before nivolumab and TIL therapy. Source: blood, taken at baseline. The receptors come from a person aged 30 to 80 with non-small cell lung cancer.

J is TRBJ1-2 and V is TRBV19, with D unclear. Germline V CDR1 and CDR2: LNHDA, SQIVND (reference sequence). Deletions cut 6 bases from V and 0 bases from J, with 11 bases between. The CDR3 is 14 residues long. CDR3 loop: CASSPQRTNYGYTF. CDR3 nucleotide sequence: TGTGCCAGTAGCCCACAGAGAACTAACTATGGCTACACCTTC.

This clone came up a few times. The CDR3 DNA reads TGTGCCTGTTCCGGACAGGGGTATGGCTACACCTTC. Translating gives CACSGQGYGYTF. This chain uses TRBV30 with TRBJ1-2; TRBD1 matches at 9 bases. Germline V lookup: CDR1 GTSNPN, CDR2 SVGIG (reference sequence). Trimming took 6 bases from V and 5 from J; bases not matched to a gene: 4. The length of the CDR3 is 12 residues.

V gene TRBV19 combines with J gene TRBJ2-7, with 13 bases fitting TRBD2. The germline CDR1 and CDR2 sequences are LNHDA and SQIVND (reference sequence). V shed 5 bases and J 3 bases; nucleotides not matched to a gene: 1. This CDR3 has 14 amino acids. CDR3 coding DNA: TGTGCCAGTAGTGGGACTAGCGGGGTCTACGAGCAGTACTTC. Its translation is CASSGTSGVYEQYF.

J is TRBJ2-2 and V is TRBV3-1 (or the pseudogene TRBV3-2); the D gene could be TRBD1 or TRBD2 (5 bases each). The CDR3 is made up of 16 amino acids. Trimming removed 5 bases from V and 5 bases from J, with 18 bases in between. Germline CDR1 and CDR2: LGHDT and YNNKEL (reference sequence). The CDR3 region is CASSARDRRVTGELFF. DNA for the CDR3: TGTGCCAGCAGCGCCCGGGACCGAAGGGTGACCGGGGAGCTGTTTTTT.

The rearrangement uses TRBV11-2 and TRBJ1-1; no firm D call. Germline V gene data show CDR1 as SGHAT and CDR2 as FQNNGV. The CDR3 covers 12 residues. The V end lost 6 bases, the J end lost 0 bases, and 5 bases lay between the germline ends. The CDR3 here is CASRRMNTEAFF. CDR3 DNA: TGTGCCAGCAGAAGAATGAACACTGAAGCTTTCTTT.

The chain joins TRBV5-6 to TRBJ2-1, with unresolved D. Germline lookup yields CDR1 SGHDT and CDR2 YYEEEE. The CDR3 has 12 residues. Trimming took off 5 bases at V and 10 bases at J, with 13 bases between the two ends. This CDR3 reads CASRKGPNEQFF. CDR3 sequence (DNA): TGTGCCAGCAGAAAAGGACCCAACGAGCAGTTCTTC.

This sequence joins TRBV6-2 or TRBV6-3 and TRBJ2-1; 9 positions agree with TRBD2. The germline gives CDR1 MNHEY, CDR2 SVGEGT. CDR3 length: 15 residues. Trimming at V came to 2 bases and at J to 8 bases, leaving 7 bases not matched to a gene. CDR3 sequence (DNA): TGTGCCAGCAGTTACGCGGGAGGGAGAAGGCATGAGCAGTTCTTC. The encoded protein is CASSYAGGRRHEQFF.

J is TRBJ2-3 and V is TRBV6-2 or TRBV6-3, with D possibly being TRBD2 (6 bases). Trimming removed 0 bases from V and 6 bases from J, with 10 bases in between. The CDR3 has 14 amino acids. Per germline, CDR1 MNHEY and CDR2 SVGEGT. The DNA of the CDR3 is TGTGCCAGCAGTTACTCGGGCGGGGCTGATACGCAGTATTTT. The encoded protein is CASSYSGGADTQYF.

The chain recombines TRBV5-4 with TRBJ2-7; TRBD2 agrees at 11 bases. The CDR3 has 14 amino acids. Germline values: CDR1 SGHNT, CDR2 YYREEE (reference sequence). J gave up 7 bases and V 6 bases, and 9 bases lay outside the gene matches. The CDR3 loop is CASIGTSGEGEQYF. The CDR3 DNA is TGTGCCAGCATCGGGACTAGCGGAGAGGGGGAGCAGTACTTC. The complete variable domain, with remaining parts taken from reference TRBV5-4 and TRBJ2-7, reads ETGVTQSPTHLIKTRGQQVTLRCSSQSGHNTVSWYQQALGQGPQFIFQYYREEENGRGNFPPRFSGLQFPNYSSELNVNALELDDSALYLCASIGTSGEGEQYFGPGTRLTVT.